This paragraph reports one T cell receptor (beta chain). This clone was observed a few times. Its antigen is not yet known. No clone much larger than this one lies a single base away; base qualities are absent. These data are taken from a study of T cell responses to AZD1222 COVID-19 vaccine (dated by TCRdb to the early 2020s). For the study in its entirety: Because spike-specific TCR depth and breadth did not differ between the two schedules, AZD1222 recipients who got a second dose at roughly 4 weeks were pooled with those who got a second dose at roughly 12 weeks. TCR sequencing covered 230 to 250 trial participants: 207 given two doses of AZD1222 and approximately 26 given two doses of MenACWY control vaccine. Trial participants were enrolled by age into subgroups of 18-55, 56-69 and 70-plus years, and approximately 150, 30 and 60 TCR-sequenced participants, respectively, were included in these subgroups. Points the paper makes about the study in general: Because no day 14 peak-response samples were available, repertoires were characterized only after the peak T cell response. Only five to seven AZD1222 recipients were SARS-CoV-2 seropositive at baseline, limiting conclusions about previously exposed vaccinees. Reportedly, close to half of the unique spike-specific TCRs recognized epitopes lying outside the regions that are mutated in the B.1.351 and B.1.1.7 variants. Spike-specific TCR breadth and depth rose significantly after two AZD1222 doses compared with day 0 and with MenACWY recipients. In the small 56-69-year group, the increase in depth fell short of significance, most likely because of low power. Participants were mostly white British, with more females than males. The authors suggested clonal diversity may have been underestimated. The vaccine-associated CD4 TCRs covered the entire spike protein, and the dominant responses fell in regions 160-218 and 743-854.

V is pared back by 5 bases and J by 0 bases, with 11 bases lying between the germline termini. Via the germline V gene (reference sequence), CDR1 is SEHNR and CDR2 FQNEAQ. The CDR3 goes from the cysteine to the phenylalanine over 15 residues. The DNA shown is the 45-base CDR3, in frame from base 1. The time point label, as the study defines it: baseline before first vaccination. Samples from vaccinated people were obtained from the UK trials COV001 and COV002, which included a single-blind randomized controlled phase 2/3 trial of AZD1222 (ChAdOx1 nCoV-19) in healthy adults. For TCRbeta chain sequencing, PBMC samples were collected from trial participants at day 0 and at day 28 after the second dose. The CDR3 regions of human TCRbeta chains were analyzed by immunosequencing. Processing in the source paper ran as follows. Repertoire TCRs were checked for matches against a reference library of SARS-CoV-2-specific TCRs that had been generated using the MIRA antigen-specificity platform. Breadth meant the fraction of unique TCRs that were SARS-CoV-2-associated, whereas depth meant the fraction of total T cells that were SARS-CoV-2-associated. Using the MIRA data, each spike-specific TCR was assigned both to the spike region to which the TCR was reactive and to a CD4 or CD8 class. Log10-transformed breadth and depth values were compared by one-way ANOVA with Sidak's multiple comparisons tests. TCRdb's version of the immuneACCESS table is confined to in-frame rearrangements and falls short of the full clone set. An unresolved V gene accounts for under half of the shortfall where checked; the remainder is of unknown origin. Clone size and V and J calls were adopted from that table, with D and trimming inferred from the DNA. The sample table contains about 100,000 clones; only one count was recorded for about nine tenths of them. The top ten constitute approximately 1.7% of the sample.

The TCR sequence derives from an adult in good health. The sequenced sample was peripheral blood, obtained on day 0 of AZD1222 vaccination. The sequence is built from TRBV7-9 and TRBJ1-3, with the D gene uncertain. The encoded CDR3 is CASSRTANSGNTIYF. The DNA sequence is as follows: TGTGCCAGCAGCCGGACGGCCAACTCTGGAAACACCATATATTTT.